A selection of T cell receptor beta chains follows, all from one sample in a study of shared clonotypes between healthy human individuals. Profiling relied on immunoSEQ multiplex PCR, and the TCRdb table lists in-frame clones only, not all of them. Of some 800,000 clones in the sample, 80% to 95% were seen once. Material: naive CD8+ T cells sorted from blood. The receptors shown here come from a man aged 30 to 45 in good health. The CDR3 runs from the conserved cysteine through the conserved F or W. The order of the fields is V gene, D gene, J gene, CDR3 protein, CDR3 DNA. A D gene is named only where the DNA matches it firmly.

TRBV14	NA	TRBJ2-7	CASSQVFGFFNEQYF	TGTGCCAGCAGCCAAGTTTTCGGGTTCTTCAACGAGCAGTACTTC
TRBV27	TRBD2	TRBJ2-3	CASSLAASGRAWQYF	TGTGCCAGCAGTTTGGCGGCTAGCGGGAGGGCTTGGCAGTATTTT
TRBV5-6	NA	TRBJ2-5	CASSFRPGGKQETQYF	TGTGCCAGCAGCTTCCGTCCAGGAGGAAAACAAGAGACCCAGTACTTC
TRBV7-9	NA	TRBJ2-2	CASSLQSGGAAGELFF	TGTGCCAGCAGCTTGCAAAGTGGGGGGGCAGCCGGGGAGCTGTTTTTT
TRBV7-2	NA	TRBJ2-2	CASSFEGNTGELFF	TGTGCCAGCAGCTTCGAGGGGAACACCGGGGAGCTGTTTTTT
TRBV6-1	NA	TRBJ1-4	CAGRTAEKLFF	TGTGCCGGCAGGACGGCAGAAAAACTGTTTTTT
TRBV19	NA	TRBJ1-2	CASRLSDTYGYTF	TGTGCCAGTAGGTTGTCGGACACCTATGGCTACACCTTC
TRBV14	NA	TRBJ1-1	CASSQDVDFRAFF	TGTGCCAGCAGCCAAGACGTGGATTTCCGAGCTTTCTTT
TRBV7-2	NA	TRBJ1-1	CASSLGPDPNTEAFF	TGTGCCAGCAGCTTAGGCCCGGATCCGAACACTGAAGCTTTCTTT
TRBV19	TRBD2	TRBJ2-1	CATTLLAGTLNEQFF	TGTGCCACCACCCTACTAGCGGGCACACTCAATGAGCAGTTCTTC
TRBV18	NA	TRBJ2-7	CASSPEDWDEQYF	TGTGCCAGCTCACCAGAGGATTGGGACGAGCAGTACTTC
TRBV4-3	TRBD1	TRBJ2-7	CASSQEGQGFYEQYF	TGCGCCAGCAGCCAAGAGGGACAGGGGTTCTACGAGCAGTACTTC
TRBV2	NA	TRBJ1-2	CASSVSGSNYGYTF	TGTGCCAGCAGTGTGTCGGGCAGCAACTATGGCTACACCTTC
TRBV5-1	NA	TRBJ2-1	CASSTFSYNEQFF	TGCGCCAGCAGCACCTTCTCCTACAATGAGCAGTTCTTC
TRBV7-9	NA	TRBJ1-5	CASSLGGNDQPQHF	TGTGCCAGCAGCTTAGGGGGGAACGATCAGCCCCAGCATTTT
TRBV2	TRBD2	TRBJ2-5	CASITGRGGETQYF	TGTGCCAGCATAACAGGGCGGGGGGGAGAGACCCAGTACTTC